Included here is one TCR beta chain sequence, with context. The antigen this receptor binds is unknown. V gives up 0 bases and J gives up 5 bases, and the segment between their germline ends measures 10 bases. CDR1 is given as SGDLS and CDR2 as YYNGEE, both from the germline V gene. The CDR3 has 14 amino acids, counting the end cysteine and phenylalanine. The retained sequence is limited to the CDR3, 42 bases, with the frame set at the first base. In total, approximately 700 healthy bone marrow donors made up the cohort. At the time of sampling, every cohort member was nominally healthy, though immune exposures that went unrecorded were likely present. The donor tested CMV seronegative, placing the donor among the approximately 360 seronegative members of the cohort. A peripheral blood sample was collected from each donor, and TCR beta sequencing was performed on peripheral blood mononuclear cells. Genomic DNA extraction from the blood cell samples was performed with the Qiagen DNeasy Blood Extraction Kit.

The data belong to a study of cytomegalovirus exposure and HLA in healthy donors (TCRdb year 2017). In terms of the full investigation: An earlier analysis of 550 to 700 of the donors reported 250 to 300 Gb of sequence data and 100 million to 130 million unique TCR beta sequences from about 200 million T cells. In the later analysis, no new phenotypic data were used to find candidate immune exposures; instead, reliance was placed on TCR beta sequences and their occurrence across donors. A later genetic analysis used genome-wide SNP genotypes for about three fifths of the 666 donors, treating that subset as a discovery cohort. All discovery cohort repertoires had been generated on a single sequencing platform. Typing coverage differed by locus: A, B, C, DRB1 and DQB1 were typed in roughly 629-630 donors, DQA1 in 500 to 550, DPA1 in around 580, and DPB1 in 400 to 490. The study combined high-throughput TCR immunosequencing, statistical association of individual TCRs with disease status, and machine learning to predict cytomegalovirus infection status. About 5 DR-DQ haplotypes were handled as single units for association and clustering, since linkage in the cohort was strong. In addition to the first cohort of 500 to 850 subjects, a separate validation cohort of some 120 different subjects was used. HLA typing included class I and class II loci at four-digit resolution. Donor age, sex, ethnicity and CMV serostatus were collected together with the repertoire data. The study used immunosequencing to profile the T cell repertoires of about 670 subjects and linked those repertoires to cytomegalovirus serostatus. Among around 400 genotyped donors of the cohort, an average of approximately 200,000 unique TCR beta nucleotide sequences was sequenced per donor, of which approximately 18% were non-productive. A later analysis re-analyzed previously published TCR beta repertoires from several hundred donors and added high-resolution HLA genotyping to study TCR occurrence patterns. Among the roughly 400 genotyped donors, about 83% belonged to the genetic ancestry cluster associated with self-reported Caucasian donors. An early release that covered 500 to 800 HLA-typed donors contained around 300 gigabases of sequencing data and approximately 85 million unique TCR sequences. An earlier analysis of about 620 of the donors applied high-throughput TCR beta sequencing to assess whether each TCR beta V gene segment acted as functional or pseudogenic. The aim of the study was to test whether cataloging public T cell receptors could identify signatures of past pathogen exposure. The research as a whole found: In an earlier analysis of some 550 of the donors, most TCR beta V segments were observed in productive rearrangements about 90% or about 30% of the time, broadly matching IMGT annotations. Most TCR sequences were seen in very few donors, while some public TCRs were found in many individuals. The sequencing pipeline was judged likely to have produced a cluster of highly shared sequence variants as a technical artifact. In a later analysis, HLA-associated TCR beta chains were found to be more clonally expanded and to have lower generation probabilities than equally common non-associated chains. The study listed 164 TCR beta chains as associated with cytomegalovirus. In a later analysis, several top co-occurrence clusters were reported to appear linked to parvovirus B19, influenza, CMV and Epstein-Barr virus. A later analysis found that TCR association rates varied across HLA loci, with DRB1 alleles showing the most associated TCRs and HLA-C alleles the fewest. A later analysis associated 15,000 or so TCR beta sequences with specific HLA alleles at a false discovery rate of 0.05. Roughly uniform sequencing depth across donors was assumed in presence/absence analyses, although this assumption may not hold. In both the original and validation cohorts, the classifier was reported to diagnose cytomegalovirus status with high specificity and sensitivity. Three of the identified cytomegalovirus-associated TCR beta chains were confirmed in vitro to be specific for cytomegalovirus antigens. Immune exposure information for the cohort was limited to CMV serostatus. V-gene and J-gene trimming of TCR beta chains was associated with a missense DCLRE1C variant in a later genetic analysis, and the association was replicated in an independent cohort. Because HLA typing was unavailable for some donors at each locus, only the typed subset was used in association tests. In this cohort, only TCR beta chains were sequenced, and detectable features were limited by the absence of alpha or paired-chain data. The authors suggested that the approach could potentially be generalized to other disease states and immunological phenotypes. A later genetic analysis reported fewer N-insertions in productive TCRs among donors in an Asian-associated ancestry cluster than the roughly 650-donor mean. Because counts were too low, under 20 rarely observed V segments, including chromosome 9 orphons, were left out of the earlier analysis of a few hundred of the donors. A further reported finding was that TCR beta sequences accurately predicted the HLA-A and HLA-B alleles for most subjects in the first cohort. Most CMV-associated TCR beta chains appeared to be HLA-restricted in a later analysis, and the HLA associations seemed to be driven largely by CMV exposure. Some IMGT-functional V segments, including TRBV6-2 and TRBV6-3, could not be distinguished by the 87-base-pair reads and were therefore excluded. When HLA alleles, especially DR and DQ, strongly co-occurred, attributing TCR associations to individual alleles was difficult. Correlated functional status among segregating V segments might be attributable to linkage disequilibrium, but an unknown experimental factor could not be ruled out.

Library preparation was by the immunoSEQ multiplex PCR assay. A mixture of 60 forward primers for TCR Vbeta segments and 13 reverse primers for TCR Jbeta segments was used in the multiplex PCR. A multiplex PCR assay on genomic DNA amplified the CDR3 region of rearranged TCR beta genes. On the Illumina HiSeq System, the amplified TCR beta libraries were sequenced as 87-base-pair reads. The authors' analysis ran thus. A later analysis tallied around 80 million unique TCR beta chains across the 610 or so repertoires, and roughly 11 million of those chains were shared by two or more donors. To remove PCR and sequencing errors, raw reads were error-corrected and collapsed into unique sequences using a nearest-neighbor algorithm that merged closely related sequences. V, D and J gene segments were assigned by aligning CDR3 sequences to IMGT reference sequences. For a sequence to be retained, a match of at least six nucleotides was required to both a V gene segment and a J gene segment. A rearrangement was called productive if the CDR3 had no stop codons and remained in frame with V and J, and every other rearrangement was called non-productive. Following IMGT convention, CDR3 was defined as the stretch from the second conserved V-encoded cysteine up to the conserved J-encoded phenylalanine. Sequences without an unambiguous match to a single V gene segment were excluded from the earlier analysis of several hundred of the donors. An earlier analysis of fewer than 750 of the donors called V segments functional above 56.7% productive rearrangements and segregating when the between-donor standard deviation exceeded 5%. A statistical classification framework was developed to diagnose cytomegalovirus status using the catalog of TCR beta chain sequences. A later analysis assigned V and J genes by comparing TCR nucleotide sequences with IMGT/GENE-DB human TR gene sequences. In a later analysis, CDR3 sequences and most-parsimonious VDJ recombination scenarios were assigned using the TCRdist pipeline. A later analysis defined each TCR beta chain by its CDR3 amino acid sequence plus V-gene family, and excluded reads lacking a unique V-gene family. To address suspected cross-contamination and a sequencing artifact, a later analysis removed 592 highly shared, low-generation-probability nucleotide sequences. In a later analysis, a clonal expansion index for each public chain was calculated from normalized within-repertoire ranks of inferred template counts. A later analysis computed generation probabilities with a VDJ recombination model fitted to out-of-frame rearrangements, and checked the results against IGoR. In a later analysis, TCR-TCR, TCR-HLA and TCR-CMV co-occurrence was scored with hypergeometric tests, and a repertoire-size bias correction was applied to TCR pairs. A later analysis estimated false discovery rates by permuting HLA or CMV assignments 20 times. In a later analysis, co-occurring TCRs were grouped with DBSCAN, and TCRdist sequence similarity was added when clustering was performed within HLA-allele-positive subsets. Co-occurrence clustering excluded repertoires with fewer than 30,000 or more than 120,000 public chains, plus five with anomalous nucleotide sharing. TCRdb holds this immuneACCESS table with in-frame rearrangements only. Some clones are missing; in checked studies, unresolved V genes explain under half, and the rest has no known cause. V, J and clone size are those of that table, while D and trimming were read from the DNA. The sample table includes tens of thousands of clones. Clones ranked in the top ten supply 6.2% of the sample.

This sequence originates from a man aged 25-40 years in good health and CMV-seronegative. The sequence joins TRBV9 to TRBJ2-3; TRBD2 is possibly the D segment (6 matching bases). Sequenced material: PBMCs. The CDR3 here reads CASSVDQGGDTQYF. The bases are TGTGCCAGCAGCGTAGATCAGGGAGGAGATACGCAGTATTTT.